Shown below are 12 T cell receptor beta chains from a single sample sequenced in a study of T cells after yellow fever vaccination (dated by TCRdb to between 2018 and 2020). To prepare the library, 5' RACE was applied. Sequencing used an Illumina HiSeq 2500. The public reads were reanalyzed by TCRdb: fastp trimming at Q25, MiXCR alignment, in-frame beta chains only. Each entry merges the rows of one CDR3 protein and shows their most common DNA and genes. This sample is represented by 150,000 to 200,000 distinct CDR3 sequences; 6% to 7.5% of them were singletons. Jointly, the top ten make up more than 2% of the sample. The treatment or condition label, read with the paper, signifies: live attenuated yellow fever vaccine strain. The material was CD4+ T cells sorted from PBMCs, obtained about 5 days after the first yellow fever vaccination. These receptor sequences come from a young man who received the YFV17D yellow fever vaccine.

This clonotype was counted at least ten times. V and J are TRBV4-3 and TRBJ2-3, with no clear D. The CDR3 is made up of 13 amino acids. Trimming cost V 0 bases and J 3 bases, with 4 bases left between them. Germline V gene sequence: CDR1 LGHNA, CDR2 YSLEER. The CDR3 region is CASSQDWTDTQYF. The CDR3 region has the DNA TGCGCCAGCAGCCAAGATTGGACAGATACGCAGTATTTT.

This clonotype was recorded many times. The J gene is TRBJ2-7, the V gene TRBV5-1; D tentatively fits TRBD1 or TRBD2 (5 bases each). The V gene lost 4 bases and the J gene lost 3 bases, with 14 bases spanning the gap. CDR3 length equals 14 residues. Germline V gene sequence: CDR1 SGHRS, CDR2 YFSETQ. The chain's CDR3 is CASSPPGPNYEQYF. The CDR3 nucleotides are TGCGCCAGCAGCCCCCCGGGACCTAACTACGAGCAGTACTTC.

This clonotype has just a few counts. The V call is TRBV28, the J call TRBJ2-1; D is perhaps TRBD1 (6 bases). The CDR3 is 13 residues long. Germline V gene sequence: CDR1 MDHEN, CDR2 SYDVKM. V was shortened by 7 bases and J by 5 bases, with 12 bases between the two germline ends. The CDR3 DNA follows: TGTGCCAGCAACCGACAGGTAGACAATGAGCAGTTCTTC. Protein: CASNRQVDNEQFF. Variable domain in full (rest from reference TRBV28 and TRBJ2-1): DVKVTQSSRYLVKRTGEKVFLECVQDMDHENMFWYRQDPGLGLRLIYFSYDVKMKEKGDIPEGYSVSREKKERFSLILESASTNQTSMYLCASNRQVDNEQFFGPGTRLTVL.

The table lists this clonotype with many counts. At one end, the junction sequence differs from germline, possibly due to a read error. The J gene is TRBJ2-5, the V gene TRBV7-7; possibly TRBD2 for D (6 bases). The CDR3 is 16 amino acids. Germline CDR1 is SSHAT and CDR2 is FNYEAQ (reference sequence). The CDR3 DNA sequence: TGTGCTAGCAGCTTAGGAGGGGTGGGAAGCTTGGAGACCCAGTACTTC. It specifies CASSLGGVGSLETQYF.

The table lists this clonotype with many counts. This chain joins TRBV20-1 and TRBJ2-1; D may be TRBD2 (6 bases). Trimming removed 4 bases from V and 6 bases from J, with 13 bases in between. Germline V lookup: CDR1 DFQATT, CDR2 SNEGSKA (reference sequence). The CDR3 covers 13 residues. The DNA for the CDR3 is TGCAGTGCTATTCTGGCGGGGACCAATGAGCAGTTCTTC. Its protein is CSAILAGTNEQFF.

This clonotype appeared a few times. This rearrangement joins TRBV4-2 to TRBJ2-7, with D unclear. The V end was cut by 1 base, the J end by 2 bases, with 9 bases between. The CDR3 sequence is 14 residues long. CDR1 LGHNA and CDR2 YNFKEQ come from the germline V gene. The CDR3 DNA is TGTGCCAGCAGCCAAGCTCTGGCCACCTACGAGCAGTACTTC. This sequence encodes CASSQALATYEQYF.

The chain recombines TRBV20-1 with TRBJ2-3; 10 nucleotides align to TRBD2. Germline loops: CDR1 DFQATT, CDR2 SNEGSKA (reference sequence). The CDR3 runs 14 residues. The V segment lost 6 bases and the J segment 3 bases; nucleotides outside the gene matches: 6. The CDR3 here is CSATSGAGTDTQYF. DNA of the CDR3: TGCAGTGCAACTAGCGGGGCGGGAACAGATACGCAGTATTTT.

This clonotype was found many times. J is TRBJ1-3 and V is TRBV5-1, with D perhaps TRBD1 (5 bases). V was trimmed by 0 bases and J by 2 bases, leaving 15 bases between them. CDR3 length: 17 amino acids. Germline V lookup: CDR1 SGHRS, CDR2 YFSETQ. Here the CDR3 DNA reads TGCGCCAGCAGCTTGGACCCCGGGGCAAGGGCTGGAAACACCATATATTTT. This encodes CASSLDPGARAGNTIYF.

This clonotype was detected many times. The CDR3 coding sequence is TGTGCCAGCAGTTCTGGCAGTTCTCAACGCTCCCTCCACTTT. Its protein is CASSSGSSQRSLHF. The chain couples TRBV12-3 or TRBV12-4 to TRBJ1-6, with D hard to call. The CDR3 covers 14 residues. The V gene lost 4 bases and the J gene lost 14 bases, with 18 bases spanning the gap.

This clonotype appeared many times. The chain carries TRBV5-5 and TRBJ2-3; D unclear. Germline CDR1 SGHKS, CDR2 YYEKEE (reference sequence). This CDR3 is built from 14 residues. Trimming removed 4 bases from V and 1 base from J, with 10 bases in between. The CDR3 spells CASSPLLGTDTQYF. The CDR3 nucleotides are TGTGCCAGCAGCCCTCTTTTGGGCACAGATACGCAGTATTTT.

In this sample, this clonotype turned up a few times. V usage is TRBV28 and J usage is TRBJ2-4; tentative D call: TRBD2 (6 bases). Trimming took 6 bases from V and 2 from J, leaving 23 bases between them. This CDR3 is 18 amino acids long. Per germline, CDR1 MDHEN and CDR2 SYDVKM. CDR3 bases: TGTGCCAGCAGCAACCTTACCCTCCGGGAGCGTCCCAAAAACATTCAGTACTTC. It yields the protein CASSNLTLRERPKNIQYF.

In its sample, this clonotype was seen a few times. This chain connects TRBV7-2 to TRBJ1-5; TRBD1 matches at 8 bases. Germline-derived CDR1 and CDR2 are SGHTA and FQGNSA. Trimming at V came to 8 bases and at J to 3 bases, leaving 9 bases not matched to a gene. This CDR3 has 15 amino acids. The CDR3 DNA is TGTGCCAGCGGCCAGGACAGGGCCAACAATCAGCCCCAGCATTTT. Its protein product is CASGQDRANNQPQHF.